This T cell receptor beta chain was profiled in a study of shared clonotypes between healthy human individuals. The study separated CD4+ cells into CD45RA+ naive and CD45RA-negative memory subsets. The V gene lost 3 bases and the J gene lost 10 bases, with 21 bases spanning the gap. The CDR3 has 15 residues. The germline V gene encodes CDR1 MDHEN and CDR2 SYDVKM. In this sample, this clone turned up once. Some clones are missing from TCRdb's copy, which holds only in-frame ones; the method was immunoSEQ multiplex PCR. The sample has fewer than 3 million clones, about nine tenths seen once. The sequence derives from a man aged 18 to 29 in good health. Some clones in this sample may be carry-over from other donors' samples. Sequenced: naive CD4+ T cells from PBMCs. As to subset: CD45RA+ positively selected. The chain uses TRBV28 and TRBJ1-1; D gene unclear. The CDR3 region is CASSFLVGWVDGAFF. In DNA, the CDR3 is TGTGCCAGCAGTTTCCTAGTGGGTTGGGTCGATGGAGCTTTCTTT. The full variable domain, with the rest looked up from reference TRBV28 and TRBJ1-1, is DVKVTQSSRYLVKRTGEKVFLECVQDMDHENMFWYRQDPGLGLRLIYFSYDVKMKEKGDIPEGYSVSREKKERFSLILESASTNQTSMYLCASSFLVGWVDGAFFGQGTRLTVV.